Below, 7 T cell receptor beta chains from the same sample are listed, as sequenced in a study of T cells in localized non-small cell lung cancer. Produced via immunoSEQ multiplex PCR; TCRdb's table is partial and in-frame only. The sample has approximately 30,000 clones, 80% to 90% seen once. The sequenced sample was peripheral blood, obtained before any cancer treatment. All receptors come from a woman aged 18 to 55 with stage I lung adenocarcinoma.

This clone was seen only once. This chain links TRBV5-8 with TRBJ1-5; TRBD1 is a possible D gene (5 bases). V was pared by 4 bases and J by 4 bases, with 15 bases between. Germline V gene data show CDR1 as SGHTS and CDR2 as YDEGEE. CDR3 size: 15 residues. CDR3 sequence: CASSPDWAGNQPQHF. The CDR3 region has the DNA TGTGCCAGCAGCCCAGACTGGGCAGGGAATCAGCCCCAGCATTTT.

This chain uses TRBV29-1 with TRBJ2-5; D perhaps matches TRBD2 (6 bases). Germline V CDR1 and CDR2: SQVTM, ANQGSEA. The CDR3 is 13 residues long. V gave up 6 bases and J gave up 4 bases, with 15 bases separating them. The CDR3: CSVYGTHSETQYF. In DNA, the CDR3 is TGCAGCGTGTACGGGACTCATTCAGAGACCCAGTACTTC.

The V gene is TRBV9, the J gene TRBJ1-1; D perhaps matches TRBD1 (6 bases). Trimming removed 3 bases at V and 2 bases at J, with 14 bases between. Germline values: CDR1 SGDLS, CDR2 YYNGEE. This CDR3 has 15 amino acids. CDR3 in DNA: TGTGCCAGCAGCGGGAGCGGGGGGCATAACACTGAAGCTTTCTTT. This gives the protein CASSGSGGHNTEAFF.

The chain employs TRBV11-2 and TRBJ2-7, with D possibly TRBD2 on 5 matching bases. The CDR3 totals 13 residues. The germline CDR1 and CDR2 sequences are SGHAT and FQNNGV. The V and J ends lost 1 base and 4 bases respectively, with 8 bases between them. CDR3 region: CASSLGREYEQYF. The CDR3 nucleotides read TGTGCCAGCAGCTTAGGACGGGAATACGAGCAGTACTTC.

The V and J genes are TRBV30 and TRBJ2-5, with D maybe TRBD1 (5 bases). V gave up 3 bases and J gave up 5 bases, with 10 bases separating them. The germline CDR1 and CDR2 sequences are GTSNPN and SVGIG (reference sequence). CDR3 length: 12 amino acids. CDR3 residues: CAWSGQGETQYF. CDR3 DNA: TGTGCCTGGAGCGGACAAGGGGAGACCCAGTACTTC.

The chain has TRBV6-5 and TRBJ1-4; D is uncertain. This CDR3 has 15 amino acids. Trimming removed 5 bases from V and 3 bases from J, with 13 bases in between. Germline V gives CDR1 MNHEY, CDR2 SVGAGI. The CDR3 DNA follows: TGTGCCAGCAGTCGGAATTTGTGGGCTAATGAAAAACTGTTTTTT. Translating it yields CASSRNLWANEKLFF.

The chain couples TRBV7-2 to TRBJ1-4; the match to TRBD1 covers 7 bases. Germline trimming cut 5 bases from V and 1 base from J; bases unmatched to any gene: 1. This CDR3 comprises 14 residues. Germline assignment: CDR1 SGHTA and CDR2 FQGNSA. As DNA, the CDR3 is TGTGCCAGCAGCCAGGGGGGAACTAATGAAAAACTGTTTTTT. It is translated as CASSQGGTNEKLFF.